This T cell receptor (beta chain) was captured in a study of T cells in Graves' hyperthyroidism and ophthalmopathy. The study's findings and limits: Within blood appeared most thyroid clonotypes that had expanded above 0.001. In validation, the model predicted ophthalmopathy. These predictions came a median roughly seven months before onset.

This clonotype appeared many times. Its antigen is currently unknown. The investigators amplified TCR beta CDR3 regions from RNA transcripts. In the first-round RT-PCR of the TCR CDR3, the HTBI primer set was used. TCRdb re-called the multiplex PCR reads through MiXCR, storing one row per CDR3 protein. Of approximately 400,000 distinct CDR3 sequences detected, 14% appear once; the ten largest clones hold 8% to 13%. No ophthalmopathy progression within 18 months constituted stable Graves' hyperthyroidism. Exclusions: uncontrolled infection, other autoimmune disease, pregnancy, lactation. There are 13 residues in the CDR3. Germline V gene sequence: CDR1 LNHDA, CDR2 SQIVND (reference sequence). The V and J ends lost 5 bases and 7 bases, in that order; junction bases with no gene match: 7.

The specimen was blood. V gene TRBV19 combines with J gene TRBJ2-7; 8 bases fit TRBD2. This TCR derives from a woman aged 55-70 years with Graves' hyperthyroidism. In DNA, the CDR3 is TGTGCCAGTAGTTCACCGGGACTAGGAGAGCAGTACTTC. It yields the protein CASSSPGLGEQYF.